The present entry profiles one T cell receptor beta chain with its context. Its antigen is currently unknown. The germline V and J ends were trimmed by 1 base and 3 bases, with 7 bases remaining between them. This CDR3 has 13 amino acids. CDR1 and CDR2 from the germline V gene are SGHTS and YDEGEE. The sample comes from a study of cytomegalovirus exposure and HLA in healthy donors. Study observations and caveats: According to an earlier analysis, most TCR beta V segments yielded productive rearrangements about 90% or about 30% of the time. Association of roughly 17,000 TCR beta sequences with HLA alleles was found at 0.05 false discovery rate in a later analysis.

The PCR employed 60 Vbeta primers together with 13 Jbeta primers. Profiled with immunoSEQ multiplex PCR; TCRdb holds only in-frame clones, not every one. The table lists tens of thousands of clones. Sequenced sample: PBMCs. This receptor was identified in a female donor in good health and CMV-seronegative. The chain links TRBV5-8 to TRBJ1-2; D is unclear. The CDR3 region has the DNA TGTGCCAGCAGCTTGTGGGCAGACTATGGCTACACCTTC. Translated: CASSLWADYGYTF.